This T cell receptor (beta chain) was retrieved from a study of T cell responses to AZD1222 COVID-19 vaccine. Points on this clone: The antigen is undetermined.

Clones were read by immunoSEQ multiplex PCR, and TCRdb kept only the in-frame ones, dropping some. The sample carries roughly 120,000 clones, about nine tenths recorded once. Findings and limits, study-wide: Just five or six AZD1222 recipients were seropositive at baseline. Once two AZD1222 doses were given, Spike-specific TCR breadth and depth went up. Most donors were white British and more were female, and clonal diversity was possibly underestimated. Unmutated variant regions reportedly attract nearly half of all spike-specific TCRs.

This clonotype originated in an adult in good health. The sequencing used peripheral blood, collected on day 0 of AZD1222 vaccination.

The CDR3 region has the DNA TGTGCCAGCAGCCTAGGGCCGTCTGGGGCCAACGTCCTGACTTTC. Translation: CASSLGPSGANVLTF. J is TRBJ2-6 and V is TRBV3-1 (or the pseudogene TRBV3-2); no clear D gene. The CDR3 contains 15 residues. V was cut by 4 bases and J by 1 base, with 8 bases left in between. Germline CDR1 is LGHDT and CDR2 is YNNKEL (reference sequence).